This TCR beta chain was identified in a study of OX40 agonist ivuxolimab in advanced cancers. For the study at large: The dose-escalation group included hepatocellular carcinoma, melanoma, renal cell carcinoma and head and neck cancer.

V lost 5 bases and J lost 1, with 18 bases in between. Germline-derived CDR1 and CDR2 are SEHNR and FQNEAQ (reference sequence). There are 16 residues in the CDR3. This clone was picked up one time. Only in-frame clones appear in the TCRdb table, and some are missing; sequencing was by immunoSEQ multiplex PCR. The data show 9,000 to 10,000 clones, approximately 66% seen once. The sample consisted of CD4+ or CD8+ T cells sorted from blood, taken in a trial of the OX40 agonist ivuxolimab. The sequence derives from an adult with an advanced solid tumor such as melanoma, head and neck, liver or kidney cancer. The chain has TRBV7-9 and TRBJ2-7; D perhaps matches TRBD2 (5 bases). The CDR3: CASSPPAFGGSYEQYF. In DNA, the CDR3 is TGTGCCAGCAGCCCACCCGCCTTCGGCGGGTCCTACGAGCAGTACTTC.